The present T cell receptor beta chain was sequenced within a study of technical replicates of blood from a few donors. The assay was immunoSEQ multiplex PCR, and TCRdb's table has in-frame clones only and misses some. The sample holds tens of thousands of clones, roughly 89% seen once. V lost 4 bases and J lost 1, with 11 bases in between. The CDR3 is 14 residues long. Germline CDR1 MNHEY, CDR2 SVGAGI. The sample comprised T cells isolated from PBMCs. This clonotype was obtained from a human donor in good health. This chain connects TRBV6-5 to TRBJ2-7; a weak D match, TRBD1 (5 bases). DNA of the CDR3: TGTGCCAGCAGTTTCCCAGGGTCATCCTACGAGCAGTACTTC. This sequence encodes CASSFPGSSYEQYF.